Below, 5 T cell receptor beta chains from the same sample are listed, as sequenced in a study of beta chain features in type 1 diabetes. Reverse transcribing all isolated RNA meant expressed TCRB transcripts were sequenced. Repertoires were generated with immunoSEQ multiplex PCR, while TCRdb's copy carries only in-frame clones and drops some. The table lists about 290,000 clones, under 8.5% of them singletons, with roughly 1% in the top ten. Specimen: central memory CD4+ T cells from blood. Source of these receptors: a woman in her late teens or twenties in good health.

This clone turned up a few times. V usage is TRBV7-9 and J usage is TRBJ2-3, with 11 bases identical to TRBD2. V shed 6 bases and J 1 base; nucleotides not matched to a gene: 0. Germline-derived CDR1 and CDR2 are SEHNR and FQNEAQ (reference sequence). This CDR3 has 14 amino acids. CDR3 loop: CASRGLAGTDTQYF. The CDR3 DNA follows: TGTGCCAGCAGGGGACTAGCGGGCACAGATACGCAGTATTTT.

This chain connects TRBV4-3 to TRBJ1-3; possible D gene TRBD1, 5 bases. Trimming removed 3 bases from V and 6 bases from J, with 6 bases in between. The germline CDR1 and CDR2 sequences are LGHNA and YSLEER. This CDR3 has 12 residues. CDR3 region: CASSQGPNTIYF. CDR3 sequence (DNA): TGCGCCAGCAGCCAGGGACCAAACACCATATATTTT.

This clone was observed a few times. The V gene is TRBV6-4, the J gene TRBJ2-1, with 10 nucleotides matching TRBD2. J gave up 2 bases and V 2 bases, and 9 bases lay outside the gene matches. Germline V gene lookup returns CDR1 MRHNA and CDR2 SNTAGT. The CDR3 length is 18 residues. This chain's CDR3 is CASSDPSAGGPAYNEQFF. The CDR3 DNA is TGTGCCAGCAGTGACCCTTCAGCGGGAGGGCCGGCCTACAATGAGCAGTTCTTC.

This clone was detected a few times. The V and J genes are TRBV2 and TRBJ2-5; D is possibly TRBD1 (6 bases). CDR1 is SNHLY and CDR2 is FYNNEI in the germline V gene. The CDR3 totals 14 residues. Trimming took 6 bases from V and 5 from J, leaving 16 bases between them. The CDR3 sequence is CASSGDRLRETQYF. In DNA form, the CDR3 reads TGTGCCAGCAGCGGCGACAGGTTAAGGGAGACCCAGTACTTC.

The chain is built from TRBV12-2 and TRBJ2-7; TRBD1, the table's D call, lacks a check against the DNA. TRBV12-2 is reported as a pseudogene. This CDR3 is built from 17 residues. CDR3 sequence reads: CASRLGGRTGLTYEQYV. As DNA, the CDR3 is TGTGCAAGTCGCTTAGGGGGCCGGACAGGGCTTACCTACGAGCAGTACGTC.